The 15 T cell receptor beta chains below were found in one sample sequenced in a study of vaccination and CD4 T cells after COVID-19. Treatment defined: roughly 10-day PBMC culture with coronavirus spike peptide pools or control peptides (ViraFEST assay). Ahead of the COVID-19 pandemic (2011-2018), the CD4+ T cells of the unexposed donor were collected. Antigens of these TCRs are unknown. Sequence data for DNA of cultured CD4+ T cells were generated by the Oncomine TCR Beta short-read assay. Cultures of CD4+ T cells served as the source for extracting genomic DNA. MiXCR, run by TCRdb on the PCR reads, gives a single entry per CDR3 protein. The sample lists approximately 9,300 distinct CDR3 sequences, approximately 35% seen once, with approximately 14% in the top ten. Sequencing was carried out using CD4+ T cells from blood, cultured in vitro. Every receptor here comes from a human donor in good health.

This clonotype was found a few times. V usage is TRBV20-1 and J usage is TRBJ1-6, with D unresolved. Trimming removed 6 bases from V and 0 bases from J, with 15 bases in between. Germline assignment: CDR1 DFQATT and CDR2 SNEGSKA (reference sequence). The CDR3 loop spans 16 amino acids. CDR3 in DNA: TGCAGTGCAAAAGACGGGTTAGCCTCCTATAATTCACCCCTCCACTTT. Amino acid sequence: CSAKDGLASYNSPLHF.

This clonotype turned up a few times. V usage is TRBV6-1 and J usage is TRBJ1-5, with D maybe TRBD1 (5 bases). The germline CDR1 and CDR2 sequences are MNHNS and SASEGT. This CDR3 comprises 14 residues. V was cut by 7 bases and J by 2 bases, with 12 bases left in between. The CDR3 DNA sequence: TGTGCCAGCATCACTTGGGGGGGCAATCAGCCCCAGCATTTT. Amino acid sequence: CASITWGGNQPQHF.

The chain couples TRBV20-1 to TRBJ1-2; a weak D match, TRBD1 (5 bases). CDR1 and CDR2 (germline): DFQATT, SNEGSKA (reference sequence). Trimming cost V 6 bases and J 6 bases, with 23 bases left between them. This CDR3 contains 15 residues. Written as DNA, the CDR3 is TGCAGTGCGTTGGTCATGGGACCTCACCGGGATGGCTACACCTTC. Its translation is CSALVMGPHRDGYTF.

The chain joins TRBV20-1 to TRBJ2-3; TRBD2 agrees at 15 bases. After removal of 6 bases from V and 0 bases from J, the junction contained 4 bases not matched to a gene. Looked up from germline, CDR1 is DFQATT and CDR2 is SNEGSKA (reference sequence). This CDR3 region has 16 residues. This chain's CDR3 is CSARTSGRASTDTQYF. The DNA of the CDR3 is TGCAGTGCGCGGACTAGCGGGAGGGCTAGCACAGATACGCAGTATTTT.

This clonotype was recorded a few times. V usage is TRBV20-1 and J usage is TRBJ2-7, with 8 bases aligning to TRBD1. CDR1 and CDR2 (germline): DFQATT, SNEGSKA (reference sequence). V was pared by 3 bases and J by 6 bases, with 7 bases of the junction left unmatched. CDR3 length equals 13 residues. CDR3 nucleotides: TGCAGTGCTAGGATGGCAGGGGGCGGCGAGCAGTACTTC. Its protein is CSARMAGGGEQYF.

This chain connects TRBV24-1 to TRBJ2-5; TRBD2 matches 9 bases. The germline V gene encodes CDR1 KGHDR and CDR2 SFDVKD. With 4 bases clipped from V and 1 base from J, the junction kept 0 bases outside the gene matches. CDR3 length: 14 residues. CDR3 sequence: CATSEGLAQETQYF. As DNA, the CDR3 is TGTGCCACCAGTGAGGGACTAGCCCAAGAGACCCAGTACTTC.

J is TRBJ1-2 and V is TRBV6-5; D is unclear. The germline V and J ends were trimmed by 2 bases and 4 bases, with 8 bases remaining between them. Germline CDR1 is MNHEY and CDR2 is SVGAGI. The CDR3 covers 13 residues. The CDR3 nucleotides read TGTGCCAGCAGTTACGGAGGCGCCTATGGCTACACCTTC. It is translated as CASSYGGAYGYTF.

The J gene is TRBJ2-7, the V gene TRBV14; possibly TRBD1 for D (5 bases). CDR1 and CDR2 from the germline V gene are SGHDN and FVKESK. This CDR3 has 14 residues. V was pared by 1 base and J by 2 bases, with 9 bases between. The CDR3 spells CASSQVGVPYEQYF. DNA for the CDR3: TGTGCCAGCAGCCAAGTAGGGGTTCCCTACGAGCAGTACTTC.

The CDR3 DNA follows: TGTGCCAGCAGCTTAACCCCAGGCTACGAGCAGTACTTC. Protein sequence: CASSLTPGYEQYF. V is TRBV7-3 and J is TRBJ2-7; D is uncertain. V shed 0 bases and J shed 3 bases, with 6 bases lying between them. There are 13 residues in the CDR3. Germline loops: CDR1 SGHTA, CDR2 FQGTGA. The whole variable domain, remainder taken from reference TRBV7-3 and TRBJ2-7, is GAGVSQTPSNKVTEKGKYVELRCDPISGHTALYWYRQSLGQGPEFLIYFQGTGAADDSGLPNDRFFAVRPEGSVSTLKIQRTERGDSAVYLCASSLTPGYEQYFGPGTRLTVT.

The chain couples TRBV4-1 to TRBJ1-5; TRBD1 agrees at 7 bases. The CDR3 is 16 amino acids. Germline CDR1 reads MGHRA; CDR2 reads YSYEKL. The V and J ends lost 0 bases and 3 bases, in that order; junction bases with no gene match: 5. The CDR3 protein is CASSQEPGQINQPQHF. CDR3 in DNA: TGCGCCAGCAGCCAAGAACCGGGACAGATCAATCAGCCCCAGCATTTT.

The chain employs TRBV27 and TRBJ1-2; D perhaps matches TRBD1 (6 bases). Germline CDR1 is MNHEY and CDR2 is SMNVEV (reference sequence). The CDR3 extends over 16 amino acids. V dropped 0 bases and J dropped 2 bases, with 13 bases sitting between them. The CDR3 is CASSLSSHRANYGYTF. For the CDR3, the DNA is TGTGCCAGCAGTTTATCGAGTCACAGGGCCAACTATGGCTACACCTTC.

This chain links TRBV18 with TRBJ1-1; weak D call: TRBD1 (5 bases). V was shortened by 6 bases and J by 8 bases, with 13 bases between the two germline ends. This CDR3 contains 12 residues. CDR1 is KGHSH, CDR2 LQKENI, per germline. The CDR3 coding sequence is TGTGCCAGCTCCCTTGACAGCCCAGAAGCTTTCTTT. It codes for CASSLDSPEAFF.

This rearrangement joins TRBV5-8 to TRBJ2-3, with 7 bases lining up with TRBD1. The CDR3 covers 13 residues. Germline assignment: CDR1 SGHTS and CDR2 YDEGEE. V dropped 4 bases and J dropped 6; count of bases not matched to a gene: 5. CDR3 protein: CASSAMDRDTQYF. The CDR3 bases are TGTGCCAGCAGCGCTATGGACAGGGATACGCAGTATTTT.

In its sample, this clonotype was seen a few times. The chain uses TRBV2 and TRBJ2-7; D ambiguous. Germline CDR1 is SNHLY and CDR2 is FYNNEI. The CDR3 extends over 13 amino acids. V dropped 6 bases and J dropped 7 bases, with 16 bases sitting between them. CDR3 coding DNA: TGTGCCAGCAGCCGAGAGATTGTCGGGGAGCAGTACTTC. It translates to CASSREIVGEQYF.

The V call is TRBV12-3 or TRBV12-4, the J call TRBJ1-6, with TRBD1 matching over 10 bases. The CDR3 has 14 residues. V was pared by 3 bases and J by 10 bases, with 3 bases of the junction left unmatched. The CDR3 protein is CASSLGQGHSPLHF. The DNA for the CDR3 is TGTGCCAGCAGTTTGGGACAGGGGCACTCACCCCTCCACTTT.